This T cell receptor (beta chain) was documented in a study of blood T cell repertoires in COVID-19. Assay used: immunoSEQ multiplex PCR; TCRdb lists only in-frame clones, some missing. The sample records fewer than 350,000 clones, roughly 91% being singletons. Germline assignment: CDR1 ENHRY and CDR2 SYGVKD. The CDR3 covers 17 residues. Trimming took 6 bases from V and 1 from J; bases not matched to a gene: 15. This clone was detected only once. The gene calls are TRBV10-3 and TRBJ2-7; 7 nucleotides match TRBD2. The sequence derives from a woman in her thirties or forties with acute COVID-19. Sequenced material: PBMCs or T cells enriched from blood (not recorded which). The CDR3: CAIRRSNSGGLSYEQYF. The CDR3 DNA sequence: TGTGCCATCAGGAGGAGTAATTCGGGAGGCCTATCCTACGAGCAGTACTTC.